This TCR beta chain derives from a study of T cells after yellow fever vaccination. Study-level information: Fractions with few cells were prepared using SMART-Seq v4 Ultra Low Input. General study points: Primary-vaccination clones mostly resurfaced post-booster (about 96% CD4, roughly 90% CD8). Contamination of FACS-sorted repertoires by abundant clonotypes from the bulk population could occur.

The length of the CDR3 is 14 residues. V shed 1 base and J shed 4 bases, with 7 bases lying between them. Germline V gives CDR1 SGHTA, CDR2 FQGNSA. TCRdb reanalysed the 5' RACE reads using MiXCR and keeps one entry per CDR3 protein. The sample has 250,000 or so distinct CDR3 sequences, 6.9% seen once. About this clonotype: Its antigen is undetermined.

The rearrangement joins TRBV7-2 to TRBJ1-4; D call uncertain. The sequenced sample was CD4+ T cells sorted from PBMCs, obtained 15 days after the yellow fever booster vaccination. The receptor was isolated from a young man who received the YFV17D yellow fever vaccine. DNA of the CDR3: TGTGCCAGCAGCTTAGGCAGAGATAATGAAAAACTGTTTTTT. It encodes CASSLGRDNEKLFF.